This is a list of T cell receptor beta chains from one sample in a study of T cell responses to AZD1222 COVID-19 vaccine. Data came from immunoSEQ multiplex PCR; TCRdb stores just in-frame clones and leaves some out. The sample records 150,000 to 200,000 clones, more than 80% being singletons. The starting material was peripheral blood, obtained on day 0 of AZD1222 vaccination. These receptors were obtained from an adult in good health. CDR3s include the opening cysteine and the closing phenylalanine or tryptophan. A D gene is named only where the DNA matches it firmly. Expanded clones get a size class; other rows say once, few or many, or leave the size out.

D gene | clone size | J gene | V gene | CDR3 protein
TRBD1 | NA | TRBJ2-7 | TRBV7-2 | CASSLAVGQGAYEQYF
TRBD1 | few | TRBJ1-3 | TRBV30 | CAWQGAAGNTIYF
NA | NA | TRBJ2-3 | TRBV7-2 | CASSLVVGLSTDTQYF
TRBD2 | NA | TRBJ2-3 | TRBV27 | CASSPTSGGAPDTQYF
TRBD1 | NA | TRBJ1-2 | TRBV5-1 | CASSKDRGRGEGYTF
NA | NA | TRBJ1-4 | TRBV3-1/TRBV3-2 | CASSRTGSNEKLFF
NA | NA | TRBJ1-5 | TRBV7-2 | CASSWTVGNQPQHF
NA | NA | TRBJ2-7 | TRBV18 | CASSPGQEWEQYF
TRBD1 | NA | TRBJ2-6 | TRBV5-1 | CASIGTASGANVLTF
NA | NA | TRBJ1-3 | TRBV19 | CASSISDFHQGNTIYF
NA | few | TRBJ1-6 | TRBV7-9 | CASSPSGRDRSPLHF
NA | once | TRBJ1-3 | TRBV19 | CASSMVGGNTIYF
NA | NA | TRBJ2-2 | TRBV19 | CASSGRTFSTGELFF
TRBD1 | NA | TRBJ1-1 | TRBV18 | CASSPPRQGARAEAFF
NA | NA | TRBJ1-6 | TRBV5-1 | CASSLADTRLYNSPLHF
TRBD2 | few | TRBJ2-3 | TRBV7-9 | CASSLGLRTADTQYF
NA | NA | TRBJ1-2 | TRBV12-3/TRBV12-4 | CASSFQGSYGYTF
TRBD1 | NA | TRBJ1-4 | TRBV5-4 | CASSLQGAGNEKLFF
TRBD1 | NA | TRBJ1-1 | TRBV19 | CASSPIPGQIMNTEAFF
NA | NA | TRBJ2-2 | TRBV5-4 | CASSLEATMAGELFF
TRBD1 | NA | TRBJ2-7 | TRBV27 | CASRTPGTGSYEQYF
NA | NA | TRBJ1-2 | TRBV20-1 | CSVKTDYGYTF
NA | once | TRBJ1-2 | TRBV28 | CASSTGRWGYTF
TRBD2 | NA | TRBJ2-7 | TRBV3-1/TRBV3-2 | CASSQDVRTSGRCHEQYF
TRBD1 | NA | TRBJ2-5 | TRBV5-4 | CASSGTVQETQYF
TRBD1 | few | TRBJ1-5 | TRBV30 | CAWERGQGDQPQHF
NA | NA | TRBJ1-5 | TRBV7-2 | CASSSFGGGNQPQHF
NA | NA | TRBJ2-7 | TRBV20-1 | CSASQARRTDYF
NA | NA | TRBJ1-4 | TRBV18 | CASSPPSSRTVRANEKLFF
NA | NA | TRBJ2-5 | TRBV19 | CASSREGARGTQYF
NA | NA | TRBJ2-1 | TRBV9 | CASSVSPRLGNEQFF
NA | NA | TRBJ1-1 | TRBV15 | CATSRQSYTEAFF
NA | NA | TRBJ1-5 | TRBV2 | CASKSFQGSSNQPQHF
NA | NA | TRBJ1-6 | TRBV7-8 | CASSYREGGGLRNSPLHF
NA | NA | TRBJ1-1 | TRBV6-5 | CASSLQVLTEAFF
TRBD1 | NA | TRBJ1-5 | TRBV28 | CASTSPTGTGGGQPQHF
TRBD1 | NA | TRBJ2-7 | TRBV7-2 | CASSFGTGSAEQYF
TRBD1 | NA | TRBJ1-2 | TRBV6-1 | CASSEVRTGIQGYTF
NA | NA | TRBJ2-1 | TRBV12-3/TRBV12-4 | CASSLIGNEQFF
NA | NA | TRBJ2-2 | TRBV4-3 | CASSQERGQDLTGELFF
NA | NA | TRBJ1-4 | TRBV6-6 | CASSYPGTRGEKLFF
NA | NA | TRBJ1-5 | TRBV2 | CASSEHLSNQPQHF
NA | NA | TRBJ1-2 | TRBV27 | CASSLSSGEWGGYTF